Listed here are 32 T cell receptor beta chains from one sample, sequenced in a study of T cells in Graves' hyperthyroidism and ophthalmopathy. What was amplified from RNA transcripts were TCR beta CDR3 regions. Initially, a first-round RT-PCR of the TCR CDR3 employed the HTBI primer set. TCRdb ran MiXCR on the multiplex PCR reads and lists one entry per CDR3 protein. The sample gives around 300,000 distinct CDR3 sequences, roughly 15% of which show up once; 7.9% is in the top ten. The specimen was blood. The receptors were sampled from a woman in her forties with Graves' hyperthyroidism.

The sample holds many counts of this clonotype. The gene calls are TRBV7-2 and TRBJ2-1; 8 nucleotides match TRBD2. The length of the CDR3 is 14 residues. V was clipped by 9 bases and J by 6 bases; unmatched bases: 10. Germline V gene sequence: CDR1 SGHTA, CDR2 FQGNSA. The CDR3 spells CASTPTSVSNEQFF. In DNA, the CDR3 is TGTGCCAGTACTCCGACTAGCGTAAGCAATGAGCAGTTCTTC. The full variable domain, completed using reference TRBV7-2 and TRBJ2-1, is GAGVSQSPSNKVTEKGKDVELRCDPISGHTALYWYRQSLGQGLEFLIYFQGNSAPDKSGLPSDRFSAERTGGSVSTLTIQRTQQEDSAVYLCASTPTSVSNEQFFGPGTRLTVL.

This clonotype was detected many times. V gene TRBV12-3 or TRBV12-4 combines with J gene TRBJ1-4; the D is unclear. The length of the CDR3 is 12 residues. The germline V and J ends were trimmed by 5 bases and 7 bases, with 8 bases remaining between them. The CDR3 nucleotides are TGTGCCAGCAGTCAGTTGCTTGAAAAACTGTTTTTT. The encoded protein is CASSQLLEKLFF.

The chain uses TRBV5-4 and TRBJ2-7; D uncertain. The CDR3 length is 14 residues. V lost 3 bases to trimming and J lost 2 bases, with 12 bases between them. Germline V lookup: CDR1 SGHNT, CDR2 YYREEE (reference sequence). In nucleotides, the CDR3 is TGTGCCAGCAGCTCGGTGCAGTGGGCCTACGAGCAGTACTTC. Translation gives CASSSVQWAYEQYF.

This rearrangement joins TRBV12-5 to TRBJ1-1; D call uncertain. The CDR3 totals 14 residues. Germline-derived CDR1 and CDR2 are LGHNT and FRNRAP. The germline V and J ends were trimmed by 1 base and 1 base, with 7 bases remaining between them. The CDR3 sequence is CASGLGHTNTEAFF. CDR3 sequence (DNA): TGTGCTAGTGGTTTGGGGCACACGAACACTGAAGCTTTCTTT. The whole variable domain, remainder taken from reference TRBV12-5 and TRBJ1-1, is DARVTQTPRHKVTEMGQEVTMRCQPILGHNTVFWYRQTMMQGLELLAYFRNRAPLDDSGMPKDRFSAEMPDATLATLKIQPSEPRDSAVYFCASGLGHTNTEAFFGQGTRLTVV.

This clonotype was seen a few times. The chain has TRBV19 and TRBJ2-1; D may be TRBD2 (5 bases). V was pared by 5 bases and J by 0 bases, with 14 bases between. Germline CDR1 is LNHDA and CDR2 is SQIVND (reference sequence). There are 16 residues in the CDR3. In DNA, the CDR3 is TGTGCCAGTAGTGCAGGACGGGGAAGCTCCTACAATGAGCAGTTCTTC. Translation: CASSAGRGSSYNEQFF.

The table lists this clonotype with many counts. The chain carries TRBV4-1 and TRBJ1-4; D is possibly TRBD1 (5 bases). This CDR3 comprises 21 residues. Germline values: CDR1 MGHRA, CDR2 YSYEKL. The V end lost 1 base, the J end lost 0 bases, and 24 bases lay between the germline ends. The CDR3 spells CASSQVEYGTAGRATNEKLFF. The DNA for the CDR3 is TGCGCCAGCAGCCAAGTGGAGTACGGGACGGCGGGCCGTGCAACTAATGAAAAACTGTTTTTT.

The table lists this clonotype with many counts. Given a much more abundant clone one base away, this may be a read error. The rearrangement joins TRBV19 to TRBJ2-5; no clear D gene. Germline CDR1 LNHDA, CDR2 SQIVND (reference sequence). This CDR3 comprises 11 residues. The V end was cut by 9 bases, the J end by 4 bases, with 9 bases between. CDR3 residues: CASSMGETQYF. DNA for the CDR3: TGTGCCAGCAGCATGGGAGAGACCCAGTACTTC. The full variable domain, with the rest looked up from reference TRBV19 and TRBJ2-5, is DGGITQSPKYLFRKEGQNVTLSCEQNLNHDAMYWYRQDPGQGLRLIYYSQIVNDFQKGDIAEGYSVSREKKESFPLTVTSAQKNPTAFYLCASSMGETQYFGPGTRLLVL.

In its sample, this clonotype was seen many times. V is TRBV6-5 and J is TRBJ2-3; no clear D gene. Trimming took off 0 bases at V and 1 base at J, with 14 bases between the two ends. The CDR3 length is 17 residues. Germline V CDR1 and CDR2: MNHEY, SVGAGI. CDR3 loop: CASSYSTPPWGTDTQYF. In DNA form, the CDR3 reads TGTGCCAGCAGTTACTCGACCCCACCGTGGGGCACAGATACGCAGTATTTT.

The chain links TRBV6-1 to TRBJ1-4; unclear D gene. Germline V CDR1 and CDR2: MNHNS, SASEGT. The CDR3 length is 12 residues. Trimming shortened V by 5 bases and J by 8 bases, and 9 bases separated the two germline ends. CDR3 amino acids: CASSRADEKLFF. The CDR3 DNA reads TGTGCCAGCAGTAGGGCGGACGAAAAACTGTTTTTT.

This clonotype was recorded many times. This chain connects TRBV10-3 to TRBJ2-3; D is unclear. Per germline, CDR1 ENHRY and CDR2 SYGVKD. V shed 4 bases and J shed 4 bases, with 3 bases lying between them. CDR3 size: 11 residues. CDR3 sequence: CAISGADTQYF. As DNA, the CDR3 is TGTGCCATCAGTGGGGCAGATACGCAGTATTTT.

This clonotype was picked up many times. J is TRBJ2-1 and V is TRBV15; tentative D call: TRBD2 (8 bases). V was shortened by 7 bases and J by 6 bases, with 13 bases between the two germline ends. The CDR3 length is 13 residues. From germline, CDR1 is LNHNV and CDR2 YYDKDF (reference sequence). In nucleotides, the CDR3 is TGTGCCACCACAGGGGGACTAGGCAATGAGCAGTTCTTC. Protein: CATTGGLGNEQFF.

This clonotype occurred many times. This chain links TRBV2 with TRBJ2-5; D unresolved. The CDR3 covers 14 residues. Germline V gene lookup returns CDR1 SNHLY and CDR2 FYNNEI. V lost 6 bases and J 3 bases, leaving 14 bases between the germline ends. The CDR3 protein is CASSQNGSKETQYF. CDR3 nucleotide sequence: TGTGCCAGCAGCCAAAACGGGTCCAAAGAGACCCAGTACTTC.

This clonotype has at least ten counts. This chain links TRBV7-2 with TRBJ2-1; D remains unclear. V was trimmed by 5 bases and J by 3 bases, leaving 11 bases between them. The CDR3 has 14 amino acids. Germline loops: CDR1 SGHTA, CDR2 FQGNSA. CDR3 protein: CASSPVKSYNEQFF. DNA of the CDR3: TGTGCCAGCAGCCCAGTCAAAAGCTACAATGAGCAGTTCTTC.

The genes are TRBV5-4 and TRBJ2-3, with TRBD2 identical over 8 bases. CDR1 SGHNT and CDR2 YYREEE come from the germline V gene (reference sequence). CDR3 size: 14 residues. The junction had 5 bases not matched to a gene; V was cut back by 4 bases and J by 4 bases. This CDR3 is CASSPGLAADTQYF. The CDR3, as DNA: TGTGCCAGCAGCCCCGGACTAGCCGCAGATACGCAGTATTTT.

This clonotype was recorded at least ten times. This chain uses TRBV7-9 with TRBJ2-1; D not resolved. CDR1 is SEHNR and CDR2 is FQNEAQ in the germline V gene (reference sequence). This CDR3 contains 15 residues. Trimming took 0 bases from V and 6 from J, leaving 12 bases between them. The CDR3 DNA sequence: TGTGCCAGCAGCTTAGCGGGCGCGAGTATCAATGAGCAGTTCTTC. Its translation: CASSLAGASINEQFF.

In regard to this clonotype: A much larger clone differs from this one at a single base, so this may be a read error. The chain carries TRBV18 and TRBJ2-7; D is undetermined. CDR3 size: 14 residues. Trimming stripped 1 base from V and 3 bases from J, with 10 bases between. The germline gives CDR1 KGHSH, CDR2 LQKENI. The CDR3 DNA reads TGTGCCAGCTCACCACGAGAAGCTTGCTACGAGCAGTACTTC. This codes for CASSPREACYEQYF.

This clonotype was counted many times. The rearrangement joins TRBV12-3 or TRBV12-4 to TRBJ1-5, with D perhaps matching TRBD1 (5 bases). V lost 4 bases and J 2 bases, leaving 15 bases between the germline ends. The CDR3 is 16 amino acids. As DNA, the CDR3 is TGTGCCAGCAGTTCCTCCTATGGGGGGGGCAATCAGCCCCAGCATTTT. Translated: CASSSSYGGGNQPQHF.

This clonotype occurred many times. This rearrangement joins TRBV19 to TRBJ1-1; D is possibly TRBD1 (5 bases). V shed 6 bases and J shed 11 bases, with 16 bases lying between them. The CDR3 is 12 amino acids. Germline assignment: CDR1 LNHDA and CDR2 SQIVND (reference sequence). The CDR3 DNA reads as TGTGCCAGTAGCCTCCAGGGATCGGGGGCTTTCTTT. Residues: CASSLQGSGAFF.

Many counts were recorded for this clonotype. V usage is TRBV28 and J usage is TRBJ2-3; 7 nucleotides align to TRBD2. Germline V gives CDR1 MDHEN, CDR2 SYDVKM. Unmatched junction bases numbered 13, after V lost 7 bases and J lost 3 bases. The CDR3 sequence is 16 residues long. In DNA form, the CDR3 reads TGTGCCAGCACCCCCCTAAGCGGGATGCGGACAGATACGCAGTATTTT. Residues: CASTPLSGMRTDTQYF.

Many counts were recorded for this clonotype. The chain recombines TRBV10-3 with TRBJ1-1, with D unresolved. V shed 3 bases and J shed 8 bases, with 10 bases lying between them. Germline assignment: CDR1 ENHRY and CDR2 SYGVKD. The CDR3 extends over 12 amino acids. The CDR3 DNA follows: TGTGCCATCAGTGAAAATATGGGCGAAGCTTTCTTT. The encoded protein is CAISENMGEAFF.

The rearrangement links TRBV6-5 to TRBJ1-5, with 7 bases lining up with TRBD1. This CDR3 comprises 14 residues. Looked up from germline, CDR1 is MNHEY and CDR2 is SVGAGI. The V gene end was trimmed by 2 bases and the J gene end by 5 bases; junction bases not matched to a gene: 3. CDR3 residues: CASSYRDRDQPQHF. The CDR3 DNA reads as TGTGCCAGCAGTTACAGGGACAGAGATCAGCCCCAGCATTTT.

This clonotype has a handful of counts. This rearrangement joins TRBV20-1 to TRBJ1-3, with D perhaps matching TRBD1 (5 bases). The CDR3 totals 12 residues. From germline, CDR1 is DFQATT and CDR2 SNEGSKA (reference sequence). V lost 4 bases and J 4 bases, leaving 8 bases between the germline ends. CDR3 sequence (DNA): TGCAGTGCTACCTACAGGGGAAACACCATATATTTT. This encodes CSATYRGNTIYF.

The chain recombines TRBV11-2 with TRBJ2-1; D not resolved. V lost 5 bases, J lost 9 bases, and 14 bases lay in between. The CDR3 consists of 13 residues. CDR1 and CDR2 from the germline V gene are SGHAT and FQNNGV. CDR3 amino acids: CASSPPAVPEQFF. Written as DNA, the CDR3 is TGTGCCAGCAGCCCCCCAGCTGTTCCTGAGCAGTTCTTC.

This clonotype was recorded at least ten times. This chain joins TRBV28 and TRBJ1-2; perhaps TRBD1 as D (6 bases). Per the germline V gene, CDR1 is MDHEN and CDR2 is SYDVKM. CDR3 length: 13 residues. V was pared by 5 bases and J by 3 bases, with 10 bases between. CDR3 nucleotide sequence: TGTGCCAGCAGTCCCCCAGGGGACTATGGCTACACCTTC. It encodes CASSPPGDYGYTF.

The sample holds many counts of this clonotype. The chain is built from TRBV27 and TRBJ2-7, with D possibly TRBD2 on 6 matching bases. Trimming stripped 1 base from V and 5 bases from J, with 18 bases between. CDR1 is MNHEY and CDR2 is SMNVEV in the germline V gene (reference sequence). The CDR3 contains 16 residues. In DNA, the CDR3 is TGTGCCAGCAGTTTATTGGCCCCGGAGGGATGGAACGAGCAGTACTTC. It codes for CASSLLAPEGWNEQYF.

This clonotype has a handful of counts. V is TRBV3-1 and J is TRBJ2-2; 10 bases agree with TRBD1. The CDR3 runs to 16 residues. Looked up from germline, CDR1 is LGHDT and CDR2 is YNNKEL (reference sequence). V shed 2 bases, J shed 4 bases, and the junction held 4 bases outside the gene matches. DNA for the CDR3: TGTGCCAGCAGCCAAACGCGGACAGGGGGCACCGGGGAGCTGTTTTTT. It is translated as CASSQTRTGGTGELFF.

Many counts were recorded for this clonotype. The chain recombines TRBV12-3 or TRBV12-4 with TRBJ2-1; D remains unclear. The CDR3 is made up of 13 amino acids. Trimming took 0 bases from V and 9 from J, leaving 9 bases between them. CDR3 sequence reads: CASSLAQRGEQFF. In DNA, the CDR3 is TGTGCCAGCAGTTTAGCGCAGAGAGGTGAGCAGTTCTTC.

This clonotype appeared a few times. The chain uses TRBV4-2 and TRBJ2-1; 11 nucleotides align to TRBD2. The junction had 7 bases not matched to a gene; V was cut back by 0 bases and J by 3 bases. Per germline, CDR1 LGHNA and CDR2 YNFKEQ. There are 18 residues in the CDR3. This CDR3 is CASSQDWLAGGGYNEQFF. The CDR3 DNA sequence: TGTGCCAGCAGCCAAGATTGGCTAGCGGGAGGTGGCTACAATGAGCAGTTCTTC.

This clonotype came up many times. This rearrangement joins TRBV2 to TRBJ2-5; unclear D gene. The CDR3 is 13 amino acids. V dropped 3 bases and J dropped 2 bases, with 7 bases sitting between them. The germline gives CDR1 SNHLY, CDR2 FYNNEI. CDR3 DNA: TGTGCCAGCAGTGAGCTACAGCAAGAGACCCAGTACTTC. Protein: CASSELQQETQYF.

This clonotype has ten or more counts. The chain combines TRBV3-1 with TRBJ2-1; possibly TRBD2 for D (5 bases). The CDR3 has 14 residues. From germline, CDR1 is LGHDT and CDR2 YNNKEL (reference sequence). The V and J ends lost 0 bases and 4 bases respectively, with 7 bases between them. The chain's CDR3 is CASSQDRGYNEQFF. In DNA form, the CDR3 reads TGTGCCAGCAGCCAAGACCGGGGTTACAATGAGCAGTTCTTC.

There are many counts of this clonotype. This chain connects TRBV13 to TRBJ1-1; TRBD1 matches at 7 bases. The V gene's germline CDR1 is PRHDT and CDR2 FYEKMQ (reference sequence). The CDR3 contains 16 residues. V gave up 5 bases and J gave up 0 bases; unmatched junction bases: 9. This CDR3 is CASSRTTGQLNTEAFF. Here the CDR3 DNA reads TGTGCCAGCAGCCGAACTACGGGACAGTTGAACACTGAAGCTTTCTTT. Using reference TRBV13 and TRBJ1-1 for the parts outside the CDR3, the full variable domain is AAGVIQSPRHLIKEKRETATLKCYPIPRHDTVYWYQQGPGQDPQFLISFYEKMQSDKGSIPDRFSAQQFSDYHSELNMSSLELGDSALYFCASSRTTGQLNTEAFFGQGTRLTVV.

This clonotype came up many times. The V call is TRBV11-2, the J call TRBJ2-2; D is ambiguous. Germline V lookup: CDR1 SGHAT, CDR2 FQNNGV. The CDR3 contains 13 residues. The germline V and J ends were trimmed by 0 bases and 6 bases, with 5 bases remaining between them. CDR3 in DNA: TGTGCCAGCAGCTTAGATAGGGCCGGGGAGCTGTTTTTT. Amino acids: CASSLDRAGELFF.